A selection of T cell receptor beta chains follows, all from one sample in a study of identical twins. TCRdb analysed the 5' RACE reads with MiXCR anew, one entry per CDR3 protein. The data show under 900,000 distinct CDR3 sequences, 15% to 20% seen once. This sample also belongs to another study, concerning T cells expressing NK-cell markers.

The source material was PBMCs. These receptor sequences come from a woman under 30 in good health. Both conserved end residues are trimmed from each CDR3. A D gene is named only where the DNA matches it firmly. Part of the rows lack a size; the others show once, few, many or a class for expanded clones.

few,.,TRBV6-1,ASRETGNIQY
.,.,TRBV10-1,ASSESGVGESTDTQY
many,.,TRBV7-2,ASSLVTGDTQY
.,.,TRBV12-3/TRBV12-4,ASGLGNTQY
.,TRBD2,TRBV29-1,SVQDGGILYEQY
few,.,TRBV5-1,ASSWGLTNEQF
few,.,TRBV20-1,SARGGGSSTDTQY
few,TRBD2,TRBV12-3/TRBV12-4,ASSSRLAGTGDTQY
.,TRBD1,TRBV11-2,ASSFYRGQTEAF
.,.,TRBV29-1,SVVGQLGAF
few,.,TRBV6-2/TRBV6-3,ASTSRQIEQPQH
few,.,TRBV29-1,SVVRFGGDNEQY
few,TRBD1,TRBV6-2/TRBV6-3,ASSYPDRTLYEQY
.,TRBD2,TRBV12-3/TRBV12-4,ASSRRLAGGGEQY
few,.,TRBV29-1,SVTGLESYNEQF
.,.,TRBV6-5,ASTYSFPGNSPLH
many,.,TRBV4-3,ASSQGVNGNEKLF
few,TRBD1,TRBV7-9,ASTKRDRGFQETQY
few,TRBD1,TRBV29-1,SVDPQGAPDTQY
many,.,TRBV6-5,ASSFFLGDTQY
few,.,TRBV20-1,SATGVLTEAF
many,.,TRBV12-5,ASGFGLSRDTGELF
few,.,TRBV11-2,ASSRFDEQY
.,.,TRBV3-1,ASSLGGREQY
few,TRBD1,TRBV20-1,SARTGERNQPQH
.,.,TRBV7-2,AEGQKDSPLH
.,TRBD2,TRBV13,ASSLVRTSGGGSYNEQF
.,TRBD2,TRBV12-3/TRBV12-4,ASSLADLGTDTQY
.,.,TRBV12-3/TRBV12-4,ASSLTDTGRTGELF
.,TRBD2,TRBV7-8,ASAGTSGRRRNEQF
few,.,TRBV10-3,ATAGGRELF
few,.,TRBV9,ASSVGARGLQETQY
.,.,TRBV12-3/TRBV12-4,ASSLQGRNSPLH
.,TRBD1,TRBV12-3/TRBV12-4,ASSHLGTGGNEQF
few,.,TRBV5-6,ASRRQESYEQY